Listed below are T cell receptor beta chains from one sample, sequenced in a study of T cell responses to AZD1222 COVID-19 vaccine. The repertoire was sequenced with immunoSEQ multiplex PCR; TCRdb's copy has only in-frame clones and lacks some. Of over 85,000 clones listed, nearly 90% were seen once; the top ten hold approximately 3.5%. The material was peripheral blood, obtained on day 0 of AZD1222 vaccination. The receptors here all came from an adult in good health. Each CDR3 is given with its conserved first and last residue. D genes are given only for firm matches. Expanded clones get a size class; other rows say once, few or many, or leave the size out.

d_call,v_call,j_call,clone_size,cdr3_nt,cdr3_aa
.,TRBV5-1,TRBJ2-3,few,TGCGCCAGTCGTGGAGGGTTCTACACAGATACGCAGTATTTT,CASRGGFYTDTQYF
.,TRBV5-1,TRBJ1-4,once,TGCGCCAGCAGCCTAGGGACCTTTAATGAAAAACTGTTTTTT,CASSLGTFNEKLFF
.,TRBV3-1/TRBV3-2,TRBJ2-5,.,TGTGCCAGCAGTCCTTCTGGGAGCCCAGAGACCCAGTACTTC,CASSPSGSPETQYF
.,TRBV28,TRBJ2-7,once,TGTGCCAGCAGTCCTCCTTCAGGGGCCTACGAGCAGTACTTC,CASSPPSGAYEQYF
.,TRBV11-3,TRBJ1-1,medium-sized,TGTGCCAGCAGCGACCGTTATAGCACTGAAGCTTTCTTT,CASSDRYSTEAFF
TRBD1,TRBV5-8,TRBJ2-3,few,TGTGCCAGCAGCCCCTGGACAGGGGGATTTACAGATACGCAGTATTTT,CASSPWTGGFTDTQYF
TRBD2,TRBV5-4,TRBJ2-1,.,TGTGCCAGCAGCCGTAGCGGGAGTTTACCCTACAATGAGCAGTTCTTC,CASSRSGSLPYNEQFF
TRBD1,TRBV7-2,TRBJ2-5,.,TGTGCCAGCAGCTCTCAGGGGGTCGGAGAGACCCAGTACTTC,CASSSQGVGETQYF
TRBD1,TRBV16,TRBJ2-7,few,TGTGCCAGCAGCCGCTACTCCGACAGGGGGTACTCCTACGAGCAGTACTTC,CASSRYSDRGYSYEQYF
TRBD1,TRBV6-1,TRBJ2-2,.,TGTGCCAGCGGCGCAACAGGGGTTACCGGGGAGCTGTTTTTT,CASGATGVTGELFF
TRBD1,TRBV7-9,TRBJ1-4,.,TGTGCCAGCAGCTCAAGACAGGGCCATAATGAAAAACTGTTTTTT,CASSSRQGHNEKLFF
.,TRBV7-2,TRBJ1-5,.,TGTGCCAGCAGCTCCAAGGACAATCAGCCCCAGCATTTT,CASSSKDNQPQHF
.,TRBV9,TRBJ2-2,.,TGTGCCAGCAGCGCTGGAGTAGTCGCCGGGGAGCTGTTTTTT,CASSAGVVAGELFF
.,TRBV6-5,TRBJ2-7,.,TGTGCCAGCAGTTACCGTAAAGGAAGCACCTACGAGCAGTACTTC,CASSYRKGSTYEQYF
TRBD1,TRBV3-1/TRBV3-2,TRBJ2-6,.,TGTGCCAGCAGCCAAGCGTTCTCTTGGACAGGGGGTGGGGCCAACGTCCTGACTTTC,CASSQAFSWTGGGANVLTF
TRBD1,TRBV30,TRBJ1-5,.,TGTGCCTGGGATGCAGGGGGGAAGCGGCCCCAGCATTTT,CAWDAGGKRPQHF
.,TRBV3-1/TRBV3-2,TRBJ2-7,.,TGTGCCAGCAGCCAAGCAAGCCGCTACGAGCAGTACTTC,CASSQASRYEQYF
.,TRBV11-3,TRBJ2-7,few,TGTGCCAGCAGCTTAGACAACTACGAGCAGTACTTC,CASSLDNYEQYF
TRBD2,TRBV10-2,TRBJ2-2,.,TGCGCCAGCAGATTTGCGGGAGATGTCACCGGGGAGCTGTTTTTT,CASRFAGDVTGELFF
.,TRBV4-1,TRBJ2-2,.,TGCGCCAGCAGCCAAGATGGTATGTCTCTTGGGAACACCGGGGAGCTGTTTTTT,CASSQDGMSLGNTGELFF
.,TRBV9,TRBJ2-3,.,TGTGCCAGCAGCGTAGCTCCACAGCGCACAGATACGCAGTATTTT,CASSVAPQRTDTQYF
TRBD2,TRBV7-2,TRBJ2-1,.,TGTGCCAGCAGACAGACTAGCGGGAGGGATGAGCAGTTCTTC,CASRQTSGRDEQFF
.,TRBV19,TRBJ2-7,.,TGTGCCAGTAGTATCCGGGCCAGGGGCGGTGGGGACGAGCAGTACTTC,CASSIRARGGGDEQYF
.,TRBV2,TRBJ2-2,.,TGTGCCAGCAAAGACAGGTCGGACACCGGGGAGCTGTTTTTT,CASKDRSDTGELFF